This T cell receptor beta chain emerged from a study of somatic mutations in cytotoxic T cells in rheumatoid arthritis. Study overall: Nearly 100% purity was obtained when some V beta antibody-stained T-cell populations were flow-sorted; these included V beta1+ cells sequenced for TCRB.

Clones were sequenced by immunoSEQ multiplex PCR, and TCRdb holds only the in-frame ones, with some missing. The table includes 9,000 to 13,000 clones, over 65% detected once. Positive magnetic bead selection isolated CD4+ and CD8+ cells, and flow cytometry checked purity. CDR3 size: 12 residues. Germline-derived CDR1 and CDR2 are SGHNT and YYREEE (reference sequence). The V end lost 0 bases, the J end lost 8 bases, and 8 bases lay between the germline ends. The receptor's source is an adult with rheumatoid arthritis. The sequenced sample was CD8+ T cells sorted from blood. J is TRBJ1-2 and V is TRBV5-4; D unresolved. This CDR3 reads CASSLGPGGYTF. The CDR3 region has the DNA TGTGCCAGCAGCTTGGGACCGGGAGGCTACACCTTC. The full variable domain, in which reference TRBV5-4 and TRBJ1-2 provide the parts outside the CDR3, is ETGVTQSPTHLIKTRGQQVTLRCSSQSGHNTVSWYQQALGQGPQFIFQYYREEENGRGNFPPRFSGLQFPNYSSELNVNALELDDSALYLCASSLGPGGYTFGSGTRLTVV.